Below are 28 T cell receptor beta chains sequenced from a single sample in a study of beta chain features in type 1 diabetes (dated by TCRdb to 2016 to 2019). The library was obtained by the immunoSEQ multiplex PCR assay. All of the isolated RNA was reverse transcribed with the High Capacity cDNA Reverse Transcription Kit, so expressed TCRB transcripts were sequenced. TCRdb took over this immuneACCESS table, retaining in-frame rearrangements with V and J assigned. Such tables are incomplete; in checked studies, under half of the missing clones stem from an unresolved V gene, and the remainder is unexplained. Across this sample there are 350,000 to 450,000 clones, with about 12% seen only once. The top ten constitute about 0.01% of the sample. Their cognate antigens are unknown. Study-level results and caveats: A moderate but significant shortening of TCRB CDR3 length was observed in type 1 diabetes patients in all four CD4+ subsets.

The sample taken for sequencing was naive CD4+ T cells from blood. The sample's cell subset or site label, decoded: true naive CD4+ T cells. The receptors were sampled from a woman under 30 with type 1 diabetes.

This rearrangement joins TRBV29-1 to TRBJ1-1, with TRBD1 matching over 10 bases. In germline, CDR1 is SQVTM, CDR2 ANQGSEA. V shed 2 bases and J 5 bases; nucleotides not matched to a gene: 14. This CDR3 comprises 17 residues. DNA of the CDR3: TGCAGCGTTGAACGACCCGCCCCGGGACAGGGGTTGACTGAAGCTTTCTTT. This translates into CSVERPAPGQGLTEAFF.

This chain uses TRBV7-2 with TRBJ2-7; 12 nucleotides agree with TRBD2. CDR1 SGHTA and CDR2 FQGNSA come from the germline V gene. Unmatched junction bases numbered 4, after V lost 5 bases and J lost 5 bases. CDR3 length: 14 amino acids. CDR3 amino acids: CASSRTSGKDEQYF. CDR3 coding DNA: TGTGCCAGCAGCCGGACTAGCGGGAAGGACGAGCAGTACTTC.

This clone was seen a few times. This chain uses TRBV30 with TRBJ2-7; TRBD2 agrees at 9 bases. Germline CDR1 is GTSNPN and CDR2 is SVGIG (reference sequence). The V gene end was trimmed by 2 bases and the J gene end by 7 bases; junction bases not matched to a gene: 12. CDR3 size: 15 residues. The CDR3 loop is CAWSIPGLAFKEQYF. The CDR3 region has the DNA TGTGCCTGGAGTATTCCGGGACTAGCATTTAAGGAGCAGTACTTC.

This clone has a handful of counts. The chain employs TRBV7-2 and TRBJ2-1, with TRBD2 matching 9 bases. V lost 3 bases and J lost 6; bases outside the gene matches: 3. CDR1 SGHTA and CDR2 FQGNSA come from the germline V gene. This CDR3 comprises 14 residues. Written as DNA, the CDR3 is TGTGCCAGCAGCTTCTTGACTAGCGGCAATGAGCAGTTCTTC. Amino acid sequence: CASSFLTSGNEQFF.

The chain is built from TRBV28 and TRBJ2-7, with 7 bases matching TRBD1. Germline V lookup: CDR1 MDHEN, CDR2 SYDVKM. The length of the CDR3 is 14 residues. V was pared by 6 bases and J by 3 bases, with 8 bases of the junction left unmatched. CDR3 bases: TGTGCCAGCAGAACACCGGGACAGAACTACGAGCAGTACTTC. Encoded protein: CASRTPGQNYEQYF. The variable domain in full, completed from reference TRBV28 and TRBJ2-7, reads DVKVTQSSRYLVKRTGEKVFLECVQDMDHENMFWYRQDPGLGLRLIYFSYDVKMKEKGDIPEGYSVSREKKERFSLILESASTNQTSMYLCASRTPGQNYEQYFGPGTRLTVT.

V is TRBV10-3 and J is TRBJ2-1; weak D call: TRBD1 (5 bases). V was pared by 7 bases and J by 4 bases, with 20 bases between. Germline CDR1 ENHRY, CDR2 SYGVKD. The CDR3 contains 16 residues. This chain's CDR3 is CAITPGWGGLYNEQFF. The CDR3 DNA reads as TGTGCCATCACCCCCGGGTGGGGCGGCCTATACAATGAGCAGTTCTTC.

This clone has a handful of counts. The CDR3 sequence: CASTDRDLYGYTF. In DNA, the CDR3 is TGTGCCAGCACGGACAGGGATCTATATGGCTACACCTTC. This chain links TRBV19 with TRBJ1-2; 8 bases are a match to TRBD1. CDR3 length equals 13 residues. CDR1 and CDR2 (germline): LNHDA, SQIVND (reference sequence). The V gene end was trimmed by 9 bases and the J gene end by 5 bases; junction bases not matched to a gene: 8.

The rearrangement uses TRBV28 and TRBJ2-2; 7 nucleotides align to TRBD2. Trimming removed 4 bases from V and 3 bases from J; junction bases left unmatched: 11. The length of the CDR3 is 17 residues. Germline CDR1 MDHEN, CDR2 SYDVKM. The CDR3 sequence: CASSSGSTSVYTGELFF. The DNA for the CDR3 is TGTGCCAGCAGTTCGGGGAGCACTAGCGTATACACCGGGGAGCTGTTTTTT. Full variable domain (missing parts from reference TRBV28 and TRBJ2-2): DVKVTQSSRYLVKRTGEKVFLECVQDMDHENMFWYRQDPGLGLRLIYFSYDVKMKEKGDIPEGYSVSREKKERFSLILESASTNQTSMYLCASSSGSTSVYTGELFFGEGSRLTVL.

The CDR3 DNA reads TGTGCCAGCAGCTTGCTAGCGGGAGGAGAAGAGCAGTACTTC. Protein product: CASSLLAGGEEQYF. The chain couples TRBV7-2 to TRBJ2-7; 11 nucleotides match TRBD2. With 3 bases clipped from V and 7 bases from J, the junction kept 5 bases outside the gene matches. CDR1 and CDR2 from the germline V gene are SGHTA and FQGNSA. This CDR3 comprises 14 residues.

The V gene is TRBV18, the J gene TRBJ2-7; D perhaps matches TRBD1 (6 bases). The CDR3 has 14 residues. The V gene's germline CDR1 is KGHSH and CDR2 LQKENI. V gave up 3 bases and J gave up 2 bases, with 11 bases separating them. CDR3 DNA sequence: TGTGCCAGCTCACCGAACAGGGACACCTACGAGCAGTACTTC. This translates into CASSPNRDTYEQYF.

CDR3 residues: CASGTGDQPQHF. The DNA for the CDR3 is TGTGCTAGTGGGACAGGGGATCAGCCCCAGCATTTT. The chain couples TRBV12-5 to TRBJ1-5; 8 bases fit TRBD1. The CDR3 loop spans 12 amino acids. CDR1 is LGHNT and CDR2 is FRNRAP in the germline V gene. With V trimmed by 6 bases and J by 5 bases, 0 bases remained unmatched.

CDR3 bases: TGTGCCAGCAGCTTGAAGACAGGGGGGGAGACCCAGTACTTC. Amino acids: CASSLKTGGETQYF. The chain combines TRBV5-4 with TRBJ2-5; 9 bases map to TRBD1. V dropped 1 base and J dropped 5; count of bases not matched to a gene: 3. This CDR3 is 14 amino acids long. The germline gives CDR1 SGHNT, CDR2 YYREEE (reference sequence).

This clone was seen a handful of times. The chain links TRBV5-5 to TRBJ2-2, with no clear D. The germline CDR1 and CDR2 sequences are SGHKS and YYEKEE (reference sequence). The CDR3 is made up of 14 amino acids. The V and J ends lost 3 bases and 9 bases respectively, with 15 bases between them. CDR3 sequence (DNA): TGTGCCAGCAGCTCCAGTGGTGCTAGAAGGGAGCTGTTTTTT. This codes for CASSSSGARRELFF.

The V gene is TRBV27, the J gene TRBJ2-3; D not resolved. CDR3 length: 15 amino acids. Per the germline V gene, CDR1 is MNHEY and CDR2 is SMNVEV (reference sequence). V lost 0 bases, J lost 4 bases, and 11 bases lay in between. DNA of the CDR3: TGTGCCAGCAGTTTATCGATTAGTCGGTCAGATACGCAGTATTTT. Translated: CASSLSISRSDTQYF.

The chain joins TRBV5-1 to TRBJ1-2, with TRBD1 matching over 8 bases. Germline CDR1 SGHRS, CDR2 YFSETQ. CDR3 length: 15 amino acids. V lost 0 bases to trimming and J lost 7 bases; unmatched junction nucleotides: 8. The CDR3 nucleotides read TGCGCCAGCAGCTTGGATCCCACAGGGGGTGTTGGCTACACCTTC. Its protein is CASSLDPTGGVGYTF.

This clone was observed a few times. The V gene is TRBV5-1, the J gene TRBJ1-1; D is perhaps TRBD1 (5 bases). CDR1 SGHRS and CDR2 YFSETQ come from the germline V gene. The CDR3 contains 15 residues. V lost 6 bases to trimming and J lost 4 bases, with 19 bases between them. The CDR3 nucleotides read TGCGCCAGCACCATTGCGGGAATGAGGGGCACTGAAGCTTTCTTT. This gives the protein CASTIAGMRGTEAFF.

A few counts support this clone. The chain has TRBV5-1 and TRBJ2-1; 11 bases are a match to TRBD2. Germline V lookup: CDR1 SGHRS, CDR2 YFSETQ. The CDR3 totals 16 residues. Trimming cost V 4 bases and J 4 bases; bases outside gene matches: 7. CDR3 in DNA: TGCGCCAGCAGCCCTGGGACTAGCGGTCTATACAATGAGCAGTTCTTC. Encoded protein: CASSPGTSGLYNEQFF.

In its sample, this clone was seen a few times. CDR3 DNA: TGTGCCAGCAGCATCACTAGCGGGAATTACAATGAGCAGTTCTTC. This codes for CASSITSGNYNEQFF. J is TRBJ2-1 and V is TRBV11-2; 10 bases are a match to TRBD2. Unmatched junction bases numbered 5, after V lost 5 bases and J lost 4 bases. CDR1 and CDR2 (germline): SGHAT, FQNNGV. The CDR3 is made up of 15 amino acids.

The CDR3 coding sequence is TGTGCCAGCTCACCACAGCAGGGTCCCTACGAGCAGTACTTC. Protein product: CASSPQQGPYEQYF. The chain is built from TRBV18 and TRBJ2-7, with a weak D call TRBD1 (5 bases). The CDR3 runs to 14 residues. The V gene lost 1 base and the J gene lost 2 bases, with 9 bases spanning the gap. Germline-derived CDR1 and CDR2 are KGHSH and LQKENI.

CDR3: CASRRTGVIEQYF. For the CDR3, the DNA is TGTGCCAGCAGGAGGACAGGGGTAATCGAGCAGTACTTC. J is TRBJ2-7 and V is TRBV5-8; 9 nucleotides agree with TRBD1. Trimming removed 5 bases from V and 6 bases from J; junction bases left unmatched: 6. The germline V gene encodes CDR1 SGHTS and CDR2 YDEGEE. The CDR3 extends over 13 amino acids.

CDR3 DNA: TGTGCCAGCACGGGTCCCGAAGCTTTCTTT. Translated, it gives CASTGPEAFF. The rearrangement uses TRBV28 and TRBJ1-1; D not certain. There are 10 residues in the CDR3. V was trimmed by 7 bases and J by 8 bases, leaving 8 bases between them. From germline, CDR1 is MDHEN and CDR2 SYDVKM.

This clone has just a few counts. The gene calls are TRBV5-1 and TRBJ2-3; perhaps TRBD1 as D (5 bases). The germline V gene encodes CDR1 SGHRS and CDR2 YFSETQ. The CDR3 sequence is 15 residues long. Deletions cut 0 bases from V and 6 bases from J, with 14 bases between. CDR3 protein: CASSLGTSAADTQYF. CDR3 coding DNA: TGCGCCAGCAGCTTGGGGACAAGTGCCGCGGATACGCAGTATTTT.

The chain links TRBV11-2 to TRBJ2-1; a weak D match, TRBD2 (5 bases). CDR3 length equals 11 residues. V was trimmed by 4 bases and J by 9 bases, leaving 7 bases between them. Germline V gene lookup returns CDR1 SGHAT and CDR2 FQNNGV. Here the CDR3 reads CASSSRGEQFF. The CDR3 region has the DNA TGTGCCAGCAGCTCCCGGGGTGAGCAGTTCTTC. The full variable domain, with the rest looked up from reference TRBV11-2 and TRBJ2-1, is EAGVAQSPRYKIIEKRQSVAFWCNPISGHATLYWYQQILGQGPKLLIQFQNNGVVDDSQLPKDRFSAERLKGVDSTLKIQPAKLEDSAVYLCASSSRGEQFFGPGTRLTVL.

This clone showed up just a few times. J is TRBJ2-1 and V is TRBV11-3; tentative D call: TRBD2 (5 bases). CDR1 and CDR2 (germline): SGHNT, YENEEA. This CDR3 region has 13 residues. Trimming stripped 4 bases from V and 9 bases from J, with 13 bases between. The CDR3 DNA is TGTGCCAGCAGCTGGGAGTTGGTTCCTGAGCAGTTCTTC. Amino acids: CASSWELVPEQFF.

The sample holds a few counts of this clone. The chain is built from TRBV11-2 and TRBJ1-2; 8 bases are shared with TRBD1. CDR3 size: 15 residues. J was trimmed by 7 bases and V by 1 base; bases with no gene match: 8. The V gene's germline CDR1 is SGHAT and CDR2 FQNNGV. CDR3: CASSLALTGAGGYTF. The CDR3 bases are TGTGCCAGCAGCTTAGCTCTGACAGGGGCAGGTGGCTACACCTTC.

The chain uses TRBV6-6 and TRBJ2-1; tentatively, D is TRBD2 (6 bases). This CDR3 comprises 15 residues. Germline assignment: CDR1 MNHNY and CDR2 SVGAGI (reference sequence). V was trimmed by 6 bases and J by 4 bases, leaving 16 bases between them. The CDR3 nucleotides are TGTGCCAGCAGCCCCACGGGGGACGCGTACAATGAGCAGTTCTTC. It translates to CASSPTGDAYNEQFF.

The rearrangement links TRBV30 to TRBJ2-2; 10 positions agree with TRBD1. Germline CDR1 GTSNPN, CDR2 SVGIG (reference sequence). V trimming: 5 bases; J trimming: 6 bases; junction bases outside the gene matches: 9. The CDR3 is 15 residues long. CDR3 bases: TGTGCCTGGTTTGGACAGGGGGTAAAGTCCGGGGAGCTGTTTTTT. Translating gives CAWFGQGVKSGELFF.

V and J are TRBV29-1 and TRBJ2-5; no reliable D call. This CDR3 is 13 amino acids long. V lost 3 bases and J 2 bases, leaving 10 bases between the germline ends. Germline V gene data show CDR1 as SQVTM and CDR2 as ANQGSEA. The chain's CDR3 is CSVEVTVQETQYF. The CDR3 DNA follows: TGCAGCGTTGAGGTAACAGTACAAGAGACCCAGTACTTC.